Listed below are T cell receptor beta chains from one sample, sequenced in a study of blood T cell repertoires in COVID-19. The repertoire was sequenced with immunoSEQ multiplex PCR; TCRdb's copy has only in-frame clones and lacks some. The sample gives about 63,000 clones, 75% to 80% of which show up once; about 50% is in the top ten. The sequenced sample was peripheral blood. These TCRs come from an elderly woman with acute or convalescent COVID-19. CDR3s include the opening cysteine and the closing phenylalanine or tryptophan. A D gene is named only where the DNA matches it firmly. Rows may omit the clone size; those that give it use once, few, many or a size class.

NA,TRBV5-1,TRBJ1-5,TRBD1,CASSLEGRGHPQHF,TGCGCCAGCAGCTTGGAGGGTAGGGGGCATCCCCAGCATTTT
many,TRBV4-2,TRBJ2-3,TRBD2,CASSQDLAGGSTDTQYF,TGTGCCAGCAGCCAAGATCTAGCGGGAGGGAGCACAGATACGCAGTATTTT
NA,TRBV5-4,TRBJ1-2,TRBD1,CASSRGTDQTRYGYTF,TGTGCCAGCAGCAGGGGGACAGACCAAACCCGCTATGGCTACACCTTC
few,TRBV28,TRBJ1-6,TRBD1,CASSPGTGHSPLHF,TGTGCCAGCAGTCCTGGGACAGGGCATTCACCCCTCCACTTT
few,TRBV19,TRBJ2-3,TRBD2,CASSKGLRDSGGNDTQYF,TGTGCCAGTAGTAAGGGGTTGAGGGACTCGGGAGGGAACGATACGCAGTATTTT
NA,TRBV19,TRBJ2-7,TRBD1,CASSPRDRGRAYEQYF,TGTGCCAGTAGTCCCCGGGACAGGGGTAGGGCCTACGAGCAGTACTTC
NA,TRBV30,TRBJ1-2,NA,CAWRVPGTNYGYTF,TGTGCCTGGAGGGTTCCGGGTACTAACTATGGCTACACCTTC
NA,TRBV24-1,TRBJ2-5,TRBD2,CATSAPLAGGWETQYF,TGTGCCACCAGTGCCCCACTAGCGGGAGGCTGGGAGACCCAGTACTTC
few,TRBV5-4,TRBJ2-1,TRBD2,CASSFSGSSYNEQFF,TGTGCCAGCAGCTTTAGCGGGAGCTCCTACAATGAGCAGTTCTTC
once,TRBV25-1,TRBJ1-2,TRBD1,CASSDPGQGHYGYTF,TGTGCCAGCAGTGACCCGGGACAGGGACACTATGGCTACACCTTC
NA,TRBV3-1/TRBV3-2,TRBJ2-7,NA,CASSQVITSSSYEQYF,TGTGCCAGCAGCCAAGTAATCACTTCTAGCTCCTACGAGCAGTACTTC
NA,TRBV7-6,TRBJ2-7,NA,CASSDRYEQYF,TGTGCCAGCAGCGACAGGTACGAGCAGTACTTC
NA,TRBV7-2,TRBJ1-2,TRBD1,CASSPPGGGQARGYTF,TGTGCCAGCAGCCCACCTGGGGGGGGACAGGCTCGTGGCTACACCTTC
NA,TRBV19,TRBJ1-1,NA,CASSIQGVDTEAFF,TGTGCCAGTAGTATCCAGGGTGTGGACACTGAAGCTTTCTTT
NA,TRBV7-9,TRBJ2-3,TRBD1,CASSLIGQGRDTQYF,TGTGCCAGCAGCCTGATTGGACAGGGGCGGGATACGCAGTATTTT
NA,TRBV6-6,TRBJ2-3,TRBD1,CASSRQGRTDTQYF,TGTGCCAGCAGTCGACAGGGAAGGACAGATACGCAGTATTTT
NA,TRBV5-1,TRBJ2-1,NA,CASSLVGGEYNEQFF,TGCGCCAGCAGCTTGGTTGGCGGGGAGTACAATGAGCAGTTCTTC
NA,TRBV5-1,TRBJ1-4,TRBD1,CASMGWSGQGGEKLFF,TGCGCCAGCATGGGCTGGTCGGGACAGGGAGGGGAAAAACTGTTTTTT
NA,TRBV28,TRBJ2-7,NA,CASSLYNPGDEQYF,TGTGCCAGCAGTTTATATAATCCCGGGGACGAGCAGTACTTC
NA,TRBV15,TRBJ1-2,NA,CATSRDWEKDSYGYTF,TGTGCCACCAGCAGAGATTGGGAAAAAGACAGCTATGGCTACACCTTC
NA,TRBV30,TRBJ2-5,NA,CAWSRQGQETQYF,TGTGCCTGGAGTCGTCAGGGGCAAGAGACCCAGTACTTC